Shown below are 18 T cell receptor beta chains from a single sample sequenced in a study of blood T cell repertoires in COVID-19. Generated by immunoSEQ multiplex PCR, the TCRdb table keeps only in-frame clones and is missing some. The table has roughly 30,000 clones, over 70% seen once; the top ten hold around a sixth. Sequencing input: peripheral blood. Receptors originate from a man aged 65 to 85 with active COVID-19.

This rearrangement joins TRBV5-1 to TRBJ2-7, with a weak D call TRBD2 (5 bases). The CDR3 contains 12 residues. V lost 4 bases and J lost 4, with 9 bases in between. Looked up from germline, CDR1 is SGHRS and CDR2 is YFSETQ. The CDR3 DNA follows: TGCGCCAGCAGCGGAGGCTCTTACGAGCAGTACTTC. As protein: CASSGGSYEQYF.

The chain's CDR3 is CSVIRDRAKPEAFF. The CDR3 DNA reads TGCAGCGTTATTAGGGACAGGGCCAAACCTGAAGCTTTCTTT. The chain joins TRBV29-1 to TRBJ1-1, with 9 bases aligning to TRBD1. Trimming cost V 5 bases and J 6 bases; bases outside gene matches: 10. CDR3 length equals 14 residues. The germline V gene has CDR1 SQVTM and CDR2 ANQGSEA.

The chain joins TRBV2 to TRBJ1-6; 10 bases line up with TRBD1. With 1 base clipped from V and 2 bases from J, the junction kept 5 bases outside the gene matches. CDR1 is SNHLY and CDR2 is FYNNEI in the germline V gene. CDR3 length: 18 amino acids. The DNA for the CDR3 is TGTGCCAGCAGTGAAGAGGGACAGGGGCGGACCTATAATTCACCCCTCCACTTT. Protein product: CASSEEGQGRTYNSPLHF.

The chain combines TRBV10-3 with TRBJ1-3; no clear D gene. The CDR3 contains 16 residues. Germline loops: CDR1 ENHRY, CDR2 SYGVKD. V shed 4 bases and J shed 0 bases, with 13 bases lying between them. CDR3 bases: TGTGCCATCAGTGGAGGAGGCAGGAGCTCTGGAAACACCATATATTTT. Translation: CAISGGGRSSGNTIYF.

V is TRBV7-8 and J is TRBJ1-5; D not certain. Trimming removed 5 bases at V and 5 bases at J, with 10 bases between. CDR3 length equals 13 residues. The V gene's germline CDR1 is SGHVS and CDR2 FQNEAQ. CDR3 region: CASSPNPDQPQHF. CDR3 DNA sequence: TGTGCCAGCAGCCCGAACCCGGATCAGCCCCAGCATTTT.

There are a few counts of this clone. This chain joins TRBV19 and TRBJ1-5; D gene ambiguous. Between the trimmed V and J ends, which lost 3 bases and 1 base, there was a span of 10 bases. Germline-derived CDR1 and CDR2 are LNHDA and SQIVND (reference sequence). The CDR3 spans 15 residues. CDR3 sequence: CASSIPRMSNQPQHF. CDR3 nucleotides: TGTGCCAGTAGTATTCCCAGGATGAGCAATCAGCCCCAGCATTTT.

This clone was picked up one time. This chain joins TRBV28 and TRBJ1-4; 10 bases agree with TRBD1. The CDR3 totals 16 residues. Trimming removed 4 bases from V and 7 bases from J; junction bases left unmatched: 9. Per the germline V gene, CDR1 is MDHEN and CDR2 is SYDVKM. This CDR3 is CASSSWGQGSVEKLFF. For the CDR3, the DNA is TGTGCCAGCAGTTCTTGGGGACAGGGGAGCGTTGAAAAACTGTTTTTT. Supplemented by reference TRBV28 and TRBJ1-4, the full variable domain reads DVKVTQSSRYLVKRTGEKVFLECVQDMDHENMFWYRQDPGLGLRLIYFSYDVKMKEKGDIPEGYSVSREKKERFSLILESASTNQTSMYLCASSSWGQGSVEKLFFGSGTQLSVL.

The chain links TRBV7-8 to TRBJ2-2, with D tentatively TRBD1 (5 bases). Germline V gene sequence: CDR1 SGHVS, CDR2 FQNEAQ. V was trimmed by 1 base and J by 6 bases, leaving 15 bases between them. CDR3 length: 16 amino acids. In DNA form, the CDR3 reads TGTGCCAGCAGCTTAGAAGGGGCCTATGGAGCCGGGGAGCTGTTTTTT. Its translation: CASSLEGAYGAGELFF.

This clone was observed a single time. The chain recombines TRBV5-4 with TRBJ1-4, with TRBD1 as a possible D gene (6 bases). CDR3 length: 19 amino acids. Trimming took off 4 bases at V and 0 bases at J, with 22 bases between the two ends. Per the germline V gene, CDR1 is SGHNT and CDR2 is YYREEE (reference sequence). In DNA, the CDR3 is TGTGCCAGCAGCATCCGCGGGGGCCGGGTGGTGACAACTAATGAAAAACTGTTTTTT. Translated: CASSIRGGRVVTTNEKLFF.

This chain connects TRBV15 to TRBJ2-2; perhaps TRBD1 as D (6 bases). CDR3 length equals 16 residues. Germline V gives CDR1 LNHNV, CDR2 YYDKDF (reference sequence). The V end lost 0 bases, the J end lost 8 bases, and 16 bases lay between the germline ends. The CDR3 DNA reads TGTGCCACCAGCAGAGACCTACCAGGAACAGGGGGGGAGCTGTTTTTT. This encodes CATSRDLPGTGGELFF.

The gene calls are TRBV19 and TRBJ1-4; D uncertain. V was shortened by 3 bases and J by 3 bases, with 14 bases between the two germline ends. Germline V gene sequence: CDR1 LNHDA, CDR2 SQIVND (reference sequence). The CDR3 has 16 residues. The CDR3 reads CASSISSVQSNEKLFF. CDR3 nucleotide sequence: TGTGCCAGTAGTATTTCATCAGTTCAGTCTAATGAAAAACTGTTTTTT.

This rearrangement joins TRBV6-2 or TRBV6-3 to TRBJ1-2; 7 nucleotides line up with TRBD1. The length of the CDR3 is 16 residues. Germline V CDR1 and CDR2: MNHEY, SVGEGT. The ends lost 3 bases at V and 0 bases at J; junction bases unmatched: 7. The CDR3 region is CASSYGWDRPNYGYTF. The CDR3 region has the DNA TGTGCCAGCAGTTATGGATGGGACAGACCTAACTATGGCTACACCTTC.

The gene calls are TRBV7-2 and TRBJ2-2, with 9 bases aligning to TRBD1. This CDR3 has 16 residues. The germline gives CDR1 SGHTA, CDR2 FQGNSA. J was trimmed by 5 bases and V by 4 bases; bases with no gene match: 8. CDR3 sequence reads: CASSSRGTGRTGELFF. As DNA, the CDR3 is TGTGCCAGCAGCTCCCGGGGGACAGGGAGAACCGGGGAGCTGTTTTTT.

The chain is built from TRBV11-3 and TRBJ2-5, with D hard to call. This CDR3 is 13 amino acids long. Trimming cost V 3 bases and J 2 bases, with 7 bases left between them. In germline, CDR1 is SGHNT, CDR2 YENEEA. The CDR3, as DNA: TGTGCCAGCAGCTTTCGGTGGCAAGAGACCCAGTACTTC. The encoded protein is CASSFRWQETQYF. The variable domain in full, completed from reference TRBV11-3 and TRBJ2-5, reads EAGVVQSPRYKIIEKKQPVAFWCNPISGHNTLYWYLQNLGQGPELLIRYENEEAVDDSQLPKDRFSAERLKGVDSTLKIQPAELGDSAVYLCASSFRWQETQYFGPGTRLLVL.

The gene calls are TRBV6-1 and TRBJ2-1; tentative D call: TRBD2 (6 bases). V lost 1 base, J lost 7 bases, and 14 bases lay in between. The CDR3 has 15 amino acids. CDR1 and CDR2 from the germline V gene are MNHNS and SASEGT. CDR3 sequence reads: CASSEGRGARNEQFF. DNA of the CDR3: TGTGCCAGCAGTGAAGGGAGGGGAGCCCGGAATGAGCAGTTCTTC.

The rearrangement uses TRBV28 and TRBJ2-2, with TRBD2 as a possible D gene (5 bases). The CDR3 loop spans 13 amino acids. Trimming took off 4 bases at V and 9 bases at J, with 12 bases between the two ends. Germline values: CDR1 MDHEN, CDR2 SYDVKM. This CDR3 is CASSSRAARELFF. DNA for the CDR3: TGTGCCAGCAGTTCGAGGGCTGCCCGGGAGCTGTTTTTT.

This sequence joins TRBV4-3 and TRBJ2-3; 7 bases match TRBD2. Trimming removed 3 bases from V and 4 bases from J; junction bases left unmatched: 13. The germline CDR1 and CDR2 sequences are LGHNA and YSLEER. The CDR3 loop spans 17 amino acids. In DNA, the CDR3 is TGCGCCAGCAGCCAGGGGAGTTTTGGCGGGGGAGCAGATACGCAGTATTTT. It specifies CASSQGSFGGGADTQYF.

The chain couples TRBV19 to TRBJ1-2; no definite D call. Trimming removed 4 bases from V and 5 bases from J, with 14 bases in between. There are 14 residues in the CDR3. Germline CDR1 LNHDA, CDR2 SQIVND (reference sequence). The CDR3: CASSSGEKNYGYTF. The CDR3 region has the DNA TGTGCCAGTAGTAGCGGGGAAAAAAATTATGGCTACACCTTC.